This passage covers 29 T cell receptor beta chains from one sample sequenced in a study of blood T cell repertoires in COVID-19. Generated by immunoSEQ multiplex PCR, the TCRdb table keeps only in-frame clones and is missing some. Among 75,000 to 100,000 clones listed, roughly four fifths were seen once. Sequenced sample: peripheral blood. These receptors all come from a man aged 45-60 years with active or convalescent COVID-19.

The J gene is TRBJ1-6, the V gene TRBV5-1; TRBD1 matches at 8 bases. Per germline, CDR1 SGHRS and CDR2 YFSETQ. This CDR3 region has 15 residues. V dropped 3 bases and J dropped 8; count of bases not matched to a gene: 7. This chain's CDR3 is CASSSEGQDYSPLHF. CDR3 in DNA: TGCGCCAGCAGCTCCGAGGGACAGGACTATTCACCCCTCCACTTT.

The chain recombines TRBV19 with TRBJ2-6; TRBD2 might be the D (6 bases). The CDR3 contains 15 residues. V shed 8 bases and J shed 0 bases, with 11 bases lying between them. Germline V lookup: CDR1 LNHDA, CDR2 SQIVND (reference sequence). CDR3 protein: CASHGGTSGANVLTF. The CDR3 region has the DNA TGTGCCAGTCACGGAGGGACCTCTGGGGCCAACGTCCTGACTTTC.

The gene calls are TRBV28 and TRBJ2-1; possibly TRBD2 for D (7 bases). The germline CDR1 and CDR2 sequences are MDHEN and SYDVKM. V was trimmed by 0 bases and J by 8 bases, leaving 11 bases between them. The CDR3 consists of 14 residues. CDR3 DNA sequence: TGTGCCAGCAGTTTATGGGGGGAGGGGGATGAGCAGTTCTTC. Translating gives CASSLWGEGDEQFF.

This chain joins TRBV24-1 and TRBJ2-3, with no clear D. CDR3 length: 14 amino acids. V lost 4 bases, J lost 3 bases, and 10 bases lay in between. Germline lookup yields CDR1 KGHDR and CDR2 SFDVKD. This CDR3 is CATSDLGVTDTQYF. CDR3 nucleotide sequence: TGTGCCACCAGTGACCTCGGAGTGACAGATACGCAGTATTTT.

The chain links TRBV19 to TRBJ1-1; the match to TRBD1 covers 9 bases. CDR3 size: 17 residues. The germline CDR1 and CDR2 sequences are LNHDA and SQIVND (reference sequence). The ends lost 6 bases at V and 4 bases at J; junction bases unmatched: 15. CDR3 loop: CASRPTGGVEVSTEAFF. CDR3 nucleotide sequence: TGTGCCAGTAGGCCCACAGGGGGCGTTGAGGTGAGCACTGAAGCTTTCTTT.

This clone appeared once. The chain recombines TRBV11-2 with TRBJ1-6; D might be TRBD1 (6 bases). Germline V gene lookup returns CDR1 SGHAT and CDR2 FQNNGV. V lost 3 bases and J lost 7, with 13 bases in between. The CDR3 extends over 15 amino acids. CDR3 protein: CASSLSNRENSPLHF. CDR3 DNA sequence: TGTGCCAGCAGCTTGAGTAACAGGGAGAATTCACCCCTCCACTTT.

The gene calls are TRBV6-2 or TRBV6-3 and TRBJ2-2, with 8 positions matching TRBD1. Germline trimming cut 2 bases from V and 5 bases from J; bases unmatched to any gene: 4. CDR3 length: 15 residues. Germline V CDR1 and CDR2: MNHEY, SVGEGT. CDR3 coding DNA: TGTGCCAGCAGTTACGGACAGGGAGATACCGGGGAGCTGTTTTTT. The encoded protein is CASSYGQGDTGELFF.

The CDR3 here is CASSRDSQETQYF. Written as DNA, the CDR3 is TGTGCCAGCAGCCGGGACTCACAAGAGACCCAGTACTTC. This chain uses TRBV27 with TRBJ2-5; perhaps TRBD2 as D (6 bases). Deletions cut 6 bases from V and 2 bases from J, with 10 bases between. In germline, CDR1 is MNHEY, CDR2 SMNVEV (reference sequence). The CDR3 extends over 13 amino acids.

The V and J genes are TRBV9 and TRBJ2-7; the match to TRBD2 covers 7 bases. Germline CDR1 and CDR2: SGDLS and YYNGEE. Trimming at V came to 3 bases and at J to 0 bases, leaving 12 bases not matched to a gene. The CDR3 has 17 amino acids. CDR3 nucleotides: TGTGCCAGCAGCGGCCCGGGCGGAGGGGAGGGCTCCTACGAGCAGTACTTC. Protein: CASSGPGGGEGSYEQYF.

The CDR3 protein is CASSLGAGIAKNIQYF. CDR3 nucleotides: TGCGCCAGCAGCTTGGGGGCCGGGATAGCCAAAAACATTCAGTACTTC. J is TRBJ2-4 and V is TRBV5-1; TRBD2 might be the D (5 bases). Germline loops: CDR1 SGHRS, CDR2 YFSETQ. V was trimmed by 0 bases and J by 0 bases, leaving 10 bases between them. This CDR3 spans 16 amino acids.

V usage is TRBV11-2 and J usage is TRBJ2-1; 11 positions match TRBD1. The germline V gene has CDR1 SGHAT and CDR2 FQNNGV. Losses at the gene ends were 5 bases for V and 7 bases for J; bases not matched to a gene: 4. The CDR3 length is 14 residues. DNA for the CDR3: TGTGCCAGCAGCCCTGGGACAGGGGGTAATGAGCAGTTCTTC. It specifies CASSPGTGGNEQFF.

The J gene is TRBJ1-1, the V gene TRBV7-2, with D perhaps matching TRBD1 (6 bases). Trimming took 5 bases from V and 1 from J, leaving 14 bases between them. The CDR3 sequence is 15 residues long. Per the germline V gene, CDR1 is SGHTA and CDR2 is FQGNSA. The CDR3 DNA follows: TGTGCCAGCAGCCGGCAGGGGCAAGAGAACACTGAAGCTTTCTTT. It is translated as CASSRQGQENTEAFF.

The chain joins TRBV4-3 to TRBJ1-5; D unclear. V was clipped by 0 bases and J by 4 bases, with 10 bases between them. The CDR3 sequence is 15 residues long. CDR1 is LGHNA and CDR2 is YSLEER in the germline V gene. CDR3 amino acids: CASSQERERNQPQHF. CDR3 coding DNA: TGCGCCAGCAGCCAAGAGAGGGAGAGAAATCAGCCCCAGCATTTT.

The J gene is TRBJ2-3, the V gene TRBV5-1; D is perhaps TRBD1 (7 bases). The germline V gene encodes CDR1 SGHRS and CDR2 YFSETQ. The CDR3 spans 17 residues. V lost 2 bases and J lost 5, with 21 bases in between. CDR3 sequence reads: CASSLQGPRTGVDTQYF. The CDR3 coding sequence is TGCGCCAGCAGCTTACAGGGGCCACGAACGGGGGTAGATACGCAGTATTTT.

The V and J genes are TRBV5-1 and TRBJ1-4; 7 bases align to TRBD1. Germline values: CDR1 SGHRS, CDR2 YFSETQ. The J segment lost 4 bases and the V segment lost 1 base, leaving 7 bases of the junction unmatched. The CDR3 is made up of 16 amino acids. CDR3 coding DNA: TGCGCCAGCAGCTTGCAGGCAGGGGGGTTTAATGAAAAACTGTTTTTT. It yields the protein CASSLQAGGFNEKLFF.

This clone occurred once. V gene TRBV29-1 combines with J gene TRBJ1-2; D may be TRBD1 (6 bases). Trimming pared 7 bases from V and 0 bases from J, leaving 15 bases between. The CDR3 extends over 14 amino acids. Looked up from germline, CDR1 is SQVTM and CDR2 is ANQGSEA. The CDR3 DNA reads TGCAGCGCCCGAAGCAGGGGACCTAACTATGGCTACACCTTC. It translates to CSARSRGPNYGYTF.

V and J are TRBV19 and TRBJ1-4, with 7 bases aligning to TRBD1. Trimming at V came to 5 bases and at J to 4 bases, leaving 7 bases not matched to a gene. This CDR3 spans 15 amino acids. From germline, CDR1 is LNHDA and CDR2 SQIVND (reference sequence). The CDR3, as DNA: TGTGCCAGTAGTCCCTGGGACAGCATTAATGAAAAACTGTTTTTT. Encoded protein: CASSPWDSINEKLFF.

This clone was counted a single time. V and J are TRBV13 and TRBJ2-7; TRBD2 matches at 7 bases. Germline-derived CDR1 and CDR2 are PRHDT and FYEKMQ (reference sequence). Trimming took 5 bases from V and 3 from J; bases not matched to a gene: 10. This CDR3 has 15 amino acids. The chain's CDR3 is CASSPGGAGNYEQYF. The CDR3 bases are TGTGCCAGCAGCCCCGGGGGAGCGGGGAACTACGAGCAGTACTTC.

The CDR3 nucleotides are TGTGCCAGCAGCAAAACCGGGACTAGCGGCCACAATGAGCAGTTCTTC. The encoded protein is CASSKTGTSGHNEQFF. The chain links TRBV7-8 to TRBJ2-1, with 11 bases lining up with TRBD2. J lost 5 bases, V lost 5 bases, and 8 bases had no gene match. This CDR3 contains 16 residues. CDR1 and CDR2 (germline): SGHVS, FQNEAQ.

V usage is TRBV3-1 (or the pseudogene TRBV3-2) and J usage is TRBJ2-7, with a tentative D call TRBD2 (6 bases). With 4 bases removed from V and 2 bases from J, the gap between germline ends came to 12 bases. Germline values: CDR1 LGHDT, CDR2 YNNKEL (reference sequence). The CDR3 totals 14 residues. CDR3 DNA: TGTGCCAGCAGCCCGAGCGGGCTCACCTACGAGCAGTACTTC. Translation: CASSPSGLTYEQYF.

The genes are TRBV21-1 and TRBJ2-2; the table's TRBD2 call for D was not verified on the DNA. TRBV21-1 is labeled a pseudogene. The CDR3 is 18 residues long. CDR3 nucleotides: TGTGCCAGCACTAGGACTAGCGGACGCTACGGACGAAACGGGGAGCTGTTTTTT. Amino acids: CASTRTSGRYGRNGELFF.

The chain employs TRBV11-3 and TRBJ2-1, with 9 bases aligning to TRBD1. This CDR3 has 15 amino acids. Germline V gene lookup returns CDR1 SGHNT and CDR2 YENEEA. The V and J ends lost 4 bases and 9 bases, in that order; junction bases with no gene match: 10. CDR3 protein: CASSSSGTGSGEQFF. The DNA of the CDR3 is TGTGCCAGCAGCTCCTCCGGGACAGGGAGCGGTGAGCAGTTCTTC.

This chain links TRBV5-4 with TRBJ2-5; TRBD2 matches at 11 bases. From germline, CDR1 is SGHNT and CDR2 YYREEE (reference sequence). With 4 bases clipped from V and 2 bases from J, the junction kept 10 bases outside the gene matches. The CDR3 sequence is 17 residues long. The CDR3 here is CASSRGGLAETQETQYF. CDR3 DNA: TGTGCCAGCAGCCGAGGGGGACTAGCGGAAACTCAAGAGACCCAGTACTTC.

The chain links TRBV10-2 to TRBJ2-5, with TRBD2 matching over 8 bases. The CDR3 loop spans 13 amino acids. Germline values: CDR1 WSHSY, CDR2 SAAADI. The V segment lost 5 bases and the J segment 3 bases; nucleotides outside the gene matches: 2. CDR3 DNA: TGCGCCAGCAGTTATAGCGGGGAAGAGACCCAGTACTTC. Protein: CASSYSGEETQYF.

The J gene is TRBJ1-3, the V gene TRBV11-2, with no clear D. V was cut by 5 bases and J by 2 bases, with 13 bases left in between. CDR3 length: 15 amino acids. CDR1 SGHAT and CDR2 FQNNGV come from the germline V gene. CDR3 in DNA: TGTGCCAGCAGCCCCAACCACGGGGCTGGAAACACCATATATTTT. It encodes CASSPNHGAGNTIYF.

The CDR3 here is CASSLSVGGITDTQYF. CDR3 nucleotide sequence: TGTGCCAGCAGTTTATCGGTAGGGGGTATAACAGATACGCAGTATTTT. The V and J genes are TRBV28 and TRBJ2-3; perhaps TRBD1 as D (6 bases). Germline assignment: CDR1 MDHEN and CDR2 SYDVKM. The ends were cut back, 1 base at V and 3 bases at J, with 14 bases in the middle. The CDR3 is 16 amino acids.

This clone was observed once. The V gene is TRBV10-1, the J gene TRBJ2-7, with 11 bases lining up with TRBD2. This CDR3 spans 18 amino acids. The germline CDR1 and CDR2 sequences are WNHNN and SYGVQD (reference sequence). Germline trimming cut 2 bases from V and 4 bases from J; bases unmatched to any gene: 13. As DNA, the CDR3 is TGCGCCAGCAGTGAGATCCCTAGCGGGGGGCTAATCCCTTACGAGCAGTACGTC. It codes for CASSEIPSGGLIPYEQYV.

The rearrangement uses TRBV29-1 and TRBJ1-1, with 7 bases fitting TRBD1. CDR1 is SQVTM and CDR2 is ANQGSEA in the germline V gene. The V gene end was trimmed by 6 bases and the J gene end by 6 bases; junction bases not matched to a gene: 10. There are 13 residues in the CDR3. CDR3 bases: TGCAGCGTAAGGGGGCCAGGAATACCTGAAGCTTTCTTT. It encodes CSVRGPGIPEAFF.

This clone was recorded once. The chain is built from TRBV19 and TRBJ2-5; TRBD2 agrees at 10 bases. This CDR3 contains 14 residues. Germline V gene lookup returns CDR1 LNHDA and CDR2 SQIVND (reference sequence). J was trimmed by 0 bases and V by 7 bases; bases with no gene match: 2. The CDR3 loop is CASNSGGYQETQYF. The CDR3, as DNA: TGTGCCAGTAATAGCGGGGGGTACCAAGAGACCCAGTACTTC.